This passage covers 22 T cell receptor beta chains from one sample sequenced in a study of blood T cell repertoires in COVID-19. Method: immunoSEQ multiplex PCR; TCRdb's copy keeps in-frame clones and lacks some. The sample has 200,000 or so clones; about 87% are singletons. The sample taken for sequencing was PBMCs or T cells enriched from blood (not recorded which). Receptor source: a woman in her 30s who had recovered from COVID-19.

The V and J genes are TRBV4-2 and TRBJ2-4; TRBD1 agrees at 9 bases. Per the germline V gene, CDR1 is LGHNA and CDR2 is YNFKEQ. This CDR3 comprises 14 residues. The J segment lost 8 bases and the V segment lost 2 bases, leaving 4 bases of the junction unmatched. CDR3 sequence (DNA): TGTGCCAGCAGCCAACAGGACAGGGGACACATTCAGTACTTC. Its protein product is CASSQQDRGHIQYF.

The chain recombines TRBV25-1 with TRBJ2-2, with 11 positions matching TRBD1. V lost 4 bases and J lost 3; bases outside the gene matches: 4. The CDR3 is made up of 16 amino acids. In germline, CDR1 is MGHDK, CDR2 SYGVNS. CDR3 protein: CASSVPGQGDTGELFF. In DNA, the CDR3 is TGTGCCAGCAGTGTCCCGGGACAGGGGGACACCGGGGAGCTGTTTTTT.

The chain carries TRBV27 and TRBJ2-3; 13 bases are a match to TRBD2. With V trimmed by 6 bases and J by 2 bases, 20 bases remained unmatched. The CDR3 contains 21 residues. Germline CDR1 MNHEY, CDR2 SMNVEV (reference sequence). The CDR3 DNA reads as TGTGCCAGCAGGAGGACACCGGGACTAGCGGGAAAAGGACCCGCCACAGATACGCAGTATTTT. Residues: CASRRTPGLAGKGPATDTQYF.

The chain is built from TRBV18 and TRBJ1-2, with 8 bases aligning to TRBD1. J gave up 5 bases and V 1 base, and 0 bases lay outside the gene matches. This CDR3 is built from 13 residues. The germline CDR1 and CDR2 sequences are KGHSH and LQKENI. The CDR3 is CASSPRTGYGYTF. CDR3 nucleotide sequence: TGTGCCAGCTCACCACGGACAGGGTATGGCTACACCTTC. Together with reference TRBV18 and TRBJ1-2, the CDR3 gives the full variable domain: NAGVMQNPRHLVRRRGQEARLRCSPMKGHSHVYWYRQLPEEGLKFMVYLQKENIIDESGMPKERFSAEFPKEGPSILRIQQVVRGDSAAYFCASSPRTGYGYTFGSGTRLTVV.

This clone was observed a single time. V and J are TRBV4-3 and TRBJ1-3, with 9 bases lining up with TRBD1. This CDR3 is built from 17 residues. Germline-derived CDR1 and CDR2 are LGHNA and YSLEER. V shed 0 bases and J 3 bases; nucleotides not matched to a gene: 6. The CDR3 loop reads CASSQEGTGFDGNTIYF. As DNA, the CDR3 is TGCGCCAGCAGCCAAGAAGGGACAGGGTTCGATGGAAACACCATATATTTT.

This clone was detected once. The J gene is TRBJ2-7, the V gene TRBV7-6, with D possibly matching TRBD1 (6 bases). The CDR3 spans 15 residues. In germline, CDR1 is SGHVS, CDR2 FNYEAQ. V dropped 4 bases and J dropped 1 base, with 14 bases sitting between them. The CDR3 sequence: CASSWALGGSYEQYF. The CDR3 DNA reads TGTGCCAGCAGCTGGGCCCTAGGGGGTTCCTACGAGCAGTACTTC.

This chain's CDR3 is CASSREAYEQYF. In DNA form, the CDR3 reads TGCGCCAGCAGCCGGGAAGCCTACGAGCAGTACTTC. V gene TRBV5-1 combines with J gene TRBJ2-7; D perhaps matches TRBD2 (5 bases). From germline, CDR1 is SGHRS and CDR2 YFSETQ. This CDR3 comprises 12 residues. V was trimmed by 4 bases and J by 2 bases, leaving 7 bases between them.

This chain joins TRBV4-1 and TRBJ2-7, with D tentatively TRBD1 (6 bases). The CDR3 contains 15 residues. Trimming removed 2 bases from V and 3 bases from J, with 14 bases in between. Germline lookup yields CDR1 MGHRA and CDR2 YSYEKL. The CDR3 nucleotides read TGCGCCAGCAGCCAATCTCTAGACAGGCTCTACGAGCAGTACTTC. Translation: CASSQSLDRLYEQYF.

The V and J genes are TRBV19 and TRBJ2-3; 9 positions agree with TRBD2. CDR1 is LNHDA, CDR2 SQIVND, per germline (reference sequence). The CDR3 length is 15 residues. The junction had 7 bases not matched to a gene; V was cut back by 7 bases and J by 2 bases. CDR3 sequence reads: CASTPGLADTDTQYF. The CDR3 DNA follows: TGTGCCAGTACTCCGGGACTAGCAGACACAGATACGCAGTATTTT.

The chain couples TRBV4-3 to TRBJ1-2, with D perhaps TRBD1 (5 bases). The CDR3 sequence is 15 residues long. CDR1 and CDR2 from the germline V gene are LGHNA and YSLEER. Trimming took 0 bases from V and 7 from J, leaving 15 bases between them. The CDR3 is CASSQDLGREGGYTF. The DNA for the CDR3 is TGCGCCAGCAGCCAAGATCTAGGCAGGGAGGGTGGCTACACCTTC.

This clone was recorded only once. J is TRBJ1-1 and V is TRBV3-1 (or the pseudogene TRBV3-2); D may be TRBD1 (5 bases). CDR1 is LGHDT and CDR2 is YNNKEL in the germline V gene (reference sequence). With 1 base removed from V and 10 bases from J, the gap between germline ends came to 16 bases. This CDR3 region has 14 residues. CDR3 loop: CASSQGLGGRGAFF. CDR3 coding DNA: TGTGCCAGCAGCCAAGGGTTGGGGGGGAGAGGAGCTTTCTTT.

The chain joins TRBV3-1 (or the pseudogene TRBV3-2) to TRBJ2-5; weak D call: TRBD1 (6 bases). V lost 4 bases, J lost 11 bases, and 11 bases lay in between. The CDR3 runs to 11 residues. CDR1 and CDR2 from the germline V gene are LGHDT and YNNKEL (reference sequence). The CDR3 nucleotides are TGTGCCAGCAGCCGCCGACAGGCACAGTACTTC. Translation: CASSRRQAQYF.

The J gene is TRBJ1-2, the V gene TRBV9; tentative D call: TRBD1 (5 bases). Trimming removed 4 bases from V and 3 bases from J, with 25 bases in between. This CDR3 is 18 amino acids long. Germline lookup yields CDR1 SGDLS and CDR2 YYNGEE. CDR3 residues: CASSPSWGLKPPYYGYTF. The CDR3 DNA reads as TGTGCCAGCAGCCCTAGCTGGGGACTCAAACCCCCCTACTATGGCTACACCTTC.

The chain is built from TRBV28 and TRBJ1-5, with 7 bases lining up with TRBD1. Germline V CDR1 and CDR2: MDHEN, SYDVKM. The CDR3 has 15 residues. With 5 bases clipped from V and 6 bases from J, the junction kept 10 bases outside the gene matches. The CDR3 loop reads CASSVLGTAFQPQHF. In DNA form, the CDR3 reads TGTGCCAGCAGTGTCCTTGGGACAGCATTTCAGCCCCAGCATTTT.

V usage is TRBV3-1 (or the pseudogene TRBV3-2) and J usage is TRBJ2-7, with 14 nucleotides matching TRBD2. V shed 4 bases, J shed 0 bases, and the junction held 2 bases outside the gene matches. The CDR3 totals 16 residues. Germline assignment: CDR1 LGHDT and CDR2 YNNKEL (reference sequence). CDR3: CASSPGLAGGSYEQYF. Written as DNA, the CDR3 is TGTGCCAGCAGCCCCGGACTAGCGGGGGGCTCCTACGAGCAGTACTTC.

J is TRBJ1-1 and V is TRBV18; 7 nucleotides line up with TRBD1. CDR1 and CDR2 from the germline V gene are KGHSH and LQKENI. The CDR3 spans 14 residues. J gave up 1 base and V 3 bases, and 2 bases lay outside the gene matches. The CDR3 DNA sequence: TGTGCCAGCTCACCCGGGACAGCGAACACTGAAGCTTTCTTT. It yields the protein CASSPGTANTEAFF.

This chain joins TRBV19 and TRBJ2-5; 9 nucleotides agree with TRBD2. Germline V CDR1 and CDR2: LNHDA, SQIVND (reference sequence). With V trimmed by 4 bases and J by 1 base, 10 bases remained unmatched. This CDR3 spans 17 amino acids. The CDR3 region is CASSKVASGKSQETQYF. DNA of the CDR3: TGTGCCAGTAGTAAAGTGGCTAGCGGGAAGAGCCAAGAGACCCAGTACTTC.

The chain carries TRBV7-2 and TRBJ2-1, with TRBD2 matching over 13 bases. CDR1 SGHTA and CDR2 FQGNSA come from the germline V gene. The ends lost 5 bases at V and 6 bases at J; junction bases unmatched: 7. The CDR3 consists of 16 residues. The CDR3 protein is CASSILLAGGLNEQFF. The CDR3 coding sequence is TGTGCCAGCAGCATCCTACTAGCGGGGGGGCTCAATGAGCAGTTCTTC.

The chain's CDR3 is CASSFLRVRSQYF. Here the CDR3 DNA reads TGTGCCAGCAGCTTTTTGAGGGTCCGAAGCCAGTACTTC. The V gene is TRBV11-2, the J gene TRBJ2-5; tentative D call: TRBD2 (5 bases). CDR1 SGHAT and CDR2 FQNNGV come from the germline V gene. V shed 3 bases and J shed 10 bases, with 15 bases lying between them. This CDR3 comprises 13 residues.

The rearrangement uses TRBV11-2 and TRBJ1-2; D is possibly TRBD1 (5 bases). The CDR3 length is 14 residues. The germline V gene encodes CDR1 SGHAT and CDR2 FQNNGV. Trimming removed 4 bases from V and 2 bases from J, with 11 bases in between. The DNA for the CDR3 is TGTGCCAGCAGCTCGCCAGGGCGCAACTATGGCTACACCTTC. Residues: CASSSPGRNYGYTF.

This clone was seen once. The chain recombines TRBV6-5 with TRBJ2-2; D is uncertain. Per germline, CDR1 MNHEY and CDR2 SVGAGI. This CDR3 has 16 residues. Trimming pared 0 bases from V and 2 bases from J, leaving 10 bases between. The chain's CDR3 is CASSYSRVSNTGELFF. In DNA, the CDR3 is TGTGCCAGCAGTTACTCTCGGGTCTCTAACACCGGGGAGCTGTTTTTT.

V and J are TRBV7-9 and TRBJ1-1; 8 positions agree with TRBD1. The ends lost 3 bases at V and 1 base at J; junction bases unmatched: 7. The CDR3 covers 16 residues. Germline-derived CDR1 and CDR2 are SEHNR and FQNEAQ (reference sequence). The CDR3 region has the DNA TGTGCCAGCAGCTTCGTCCCCGGACAGGGGAACACTGAAGCTTTCTTT. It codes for CASSFVPGQGNTEAFF.